This T cell receptor beta chain was captured in a study of shared clonotypes between healthy human individuals. This was a deep-level run. The input for sorted-subset replicate PCRs was around 210 ng DNA, tens of thousands of T cell genomes. Authors' methods: ImmunoSEQ output held junction-only sequences without quality scores, so filtering differed. TCRdb's copy holds only in-frame clones and misses some; the assay was immunoSEQ multiplex PCR. Clonal size and the V and J genes are those of that table, whereas D and trimming came from the DNA. The sample records around 2.5 million clones, approximately 93% being singletons. Splitting of CD4+ cells produced CD45RA+ naive and CD45RA-negative memory subsets. The sequencing input was naive CD4+ T cells from PBMCs. The subset: CD45RA+ positively selected. The receptor comes from a man aged 18 to 30 in good health. Some clones in this sample may be carry-over from other donors' samples.

The CDR3 is CASSPPSGGRGPDTQYF. The DNA of the CDR3 is TGTGCCAGCTCGCCCCCCTCGGGAGGGCGGGGGCCAGATACGCAGTATTTT. The chain joins TRBV18 to TRBJ2-3; TRBD2 matches at 8 bases. Germline V lookup: CDR1 KGHSH, CDR2 LQKENI. The CDR3 consists of 17 residues. V lost 6 bases, J lost 4 bases, and 15 bases stayed unmatched.